This TCR beta chain came from a study of TIL therapy for anti-PD-1-resistant metastatic lung cancer. Study-wide context: Tumors carried a median about 1.5 non-synonymous mutations per megabase. Notes on the study in general: Many TIL product clones were absent from baseline tumor, suggesting clonal contraction.

Germline V gives CDR1 MNHGY, CDR2 SAAAGT. V lost 6 bases to trimming and J lost 11 bases, with 10 bases between them. The CDR3 loop spans 10 amino acids. Indicated time point: pre-treatment sample, taken before nivolumab and TIL therapy. Tumor tissue came from excised metastases, mostly pleural nodules or supraclavicular lymph nodes. Tumors were harvested before any PD-1/PD-L1 blockade. The immunoSEQ assay was v3. Each library reached 1.9 million or so read pairs, or about 4.5-6.5 million at deep level. Method: immunoSEQ multiplex PCR; TCRdb's copy keeps in-frame clones and lacks some. The sample carries roughly 13,000 clones, 66% recorded once. This clone was seen a few times. What it binds is not known.

The specimen comprised tumor tissue, sampled at baseline. This rearrangement joins TRBV6-8 to TRBJ1-1; D remains unclear. This TCR came from a woman between 30 and 80 years old with non-small cell lung cancer. The CDR3 nucleotides read TGTGCCAGCAGGGAGGGATCTGCTTTCTTT. Translation: CASREGSAFF.